The 19 T cell receptor beta chains reported below all come from one sample, sequenced in a study of blood T cell repertoires in COVID-19. Profiled with immunoSEQ multiplex PCR; TCRdb holds only in-frame clones, not every one. Among 180,000 or so clones, over 75% were seen once, and the ten largest hold 11%. The sequencing input was PBMCs or T cells enriched from blood (not recorded which). The origin of the receptors is a man aged 45-60 years who had recovered from COVID-19.

The chain uses TRBV2 and TRBJ1-5, with D possibly matching TRBD1 (6 bases). Germline V gives CDR1 SNHLY, CDR2 FYNNEI. The CDR3 extends over 19 amino acids. V lost 10 bases and J 7 bases, leaving 35 bases between the germline ends. In DNA form, the CDR3 reads TGTGCCACCGCACCTCCGGCCCCTGACAGGACCAAGGAATCCCAGCCCCAGCATTTT. This translates into CATAPPAPDRTKESQPQHF.

The count of this clone is one. The sample carries other DNA sequences with the same CDR3. The chain joins TRBV5-5 to TRBJ2-3; no firm D call. There are 12 residues in the CDR3. Trimming removed 4 bases at V and 3 bases at J, with 6 bases between. CDR1 is SGHKS, CDR2 YYEKEE, per germline (reference sequence). CDR3 nucleotides: TGTGCCAGCAGCCCCGGTACAGATACGCAGTATTTT. The encoded protein is CASSPGTDTQYF. Supplemented by reference TRBV5-5 and TRBJ2-3, the full variable domain reads DAGVTQSPTHLIKTRGQQVTLRCSPISGHKSVSWYQQVLGQGPQFIFQYYEKEERGRGNFPDRFSARQFPNYSSELNVNALLLGDSALYLCASSPGTDTQYFGPGTRLTVL.

The J gene is TRBJ1-6, the V gene TRBV9, with 9 positions matching TRBD1. Trimming at V came to 0 bases and at J to 7 bases, leaving 2 bases not matched to a gene. This CDR3 has 15 residues. CDR1 and CDR2 from the germline V gene are SGDLS and YYNGEE. The CDR3 here is CASSVAGQGNSPLHF. The CDR3 nucleotides read TGTGCCAGCAGCGTAGCGGGACAGGGAAATTCACCCCTCCACTTT.

The chain couples TRBV18 to TRBJ1-2, with 7 bases lining up with TRBD1. This CDR3 has 13 residues. In germline, CDR1 is KGHSH, CDR2 LQKENI. V lost 7 bases, J lost 6 bases, and 8 bases stayed unmatched. CDR3: CASYGQAGHGYTF. The CDR3 DNA sequence: TGTGCCAGCTACGGACAGGCGGGACATGGCTACACCTTC.

The chain couples TRBV2 to TRBJ2-5; D is possibly TRBD1 (6 bases). The germline CDR1 and CDR2 sequences are SNHLY and FYNNEI. Trimming left V 7 bases short and J 1 base short, with 19 bases between. There are 16 residues in the CDR3. DNA for the CDR3: TGTGCCAGCACCCTCGCGCAGGGGACCTTCCAAGAGACCCAGTACTTC. Its translation is CASTLAQGTFQETQYF.

This clone was counted a single time. The V gene is TRBV7-2, the J gene TRBJ1-1, with TRBD1 matching over 7 bases. The CDR3 is made up of 15 amino acids. CDR1 is SGHTA and CDR2 is FQGNSA in the germline V gene. V lost 3 bases, J lost 6 bases, and 10 bases stayed unmatched. In DNA, the CDR3 is TGTGCCAGCAGCTTTCGGACAGGCCCGGGGTCTGAAGCTTTCTTT. Its translation: CASSFRTGPGSEAFF.

J is TRBJ2-1 and V is TRBV7-6; 8 bases align to TRBD1. The germline CDR1 and CDR2 sequences are SGHVS and FNYEAQ. V shed 6 bases, J shed 3 bases, and the junction held 7 bases outside the gene matches. The CDR3 spans 15 residues. The CDR3 DNA sequence: TGTGCCAGCAGGGGAGACAGGGGTGGCTACAATGAGCAGTTCTTC. Translation: CASRGDRGGYNEQFF.

This rearrangement joins TRBV27 to TRBJ1-2; the D gene is possibly TRBD1 (5 bases). Trimming shortened V by 8 bases and J by 3 bases, and 13 bases separated the two germline ends. CDR1 is MNHEY, CDR2 SMNVEV, per germline (reference sequence). The CDR3 covers 13 residues. The CDR3 DNA sequence: TGTGCCAGCTCGACAGTACCGTACTATGGCTACACCTTC. It specifies CASSTVPYYGYTF.

The V and J genes are TRBV7-3 and TRBJ2-3; the match to TRBD2 covers 10 bases. CDR1 and CDR2 from the germline V gene are SGHTA and FQGTGA. V trimming: 5 bases; J trimming: 5 bases; junction bases outside the gene matches: 7. The CDR3 loop spans 15 amino acids. The CDR3 nucleotides are TGTGCCAGCAGCGTCAGCGGGGGGGCCGTAGATACGCAGTATTTT. Translation: CASSVSGGAVDTQYF.

The chain carries TRBV27 and TRBJ1-3; 9 positions match TRBD1. Losses at the gene ends were 8 bases for V and 10 bases for J; bases not matched to a gene: 9. This CDR3 comprises 13 residues. Germline V gives CDR1 MNHEY, CDR2 SMNVEV (reference sequence). This CDR3 is CASRGGQGRTIYF. The CDR3 region has the DNA TGTGCCAGCCGGGGGGGACAGGGAAGGACCATATATTTT.

The chain has TRBV12-3 or TRBV12-4 and TRBJ2-3; D is uncertain. Trimming removed 5 bases from V and 4 bases from J, with 4 bases in between. The CDR3 is 11 residues long. CDR3 amino acids: CASSPSDTQYF. The CDR3 nucleotides are TGTGCCAGCAGTCCGTCAGATACGCAGTATTTT.

The chain carries TRBV30 and TRBJ2-4, with 7 bases fitting TRBD1. The V gene's germline CDR1 is GTSNPN and CDR2 SVGIG (reference sequence). This CDR3 has 14 residues. V lost 3 bases to trimming and J lost 7 bases; unmatched junction nucleotides: 9. The CDR3 nucleotides are TGTGCCTGGAGATCACAGGGGATGGGGAACATTCAGTACTTC. Translated, it gives CAWRSQGMGNIQYF.

The chain combines TRBV5-1 with TRBJ2-3; no definite D call. V was pared by 0 bases and J by 9 bases, with 14 bases between. Germline V gene data show CDR1 as SGHRS and CDR2 as YFSETQ. The CDR3 consists of 14 residues. The CDR3 nucleotides are TGCGCCAGCAGCTTGGGTGGCGGCTTCAAGACGCAGTATTTT. Translating gives CASSLGGGFKTQYF.

The genes are TRBV28 and TRBJ1-5, with D possibly being TRBD1 (5 bases). The CDR3 sequence is 15 residues long. Trimming cost V 3 bases and J 2 bases, with 11 bases left between them. Germline loops: CDR1 MDHEN, CDR2 SYDVKM. CDR3 sequence: CASSFVLQGNQPQHF. CDR3 in DNA: TGTGCCAGCAGTTTCGTCCTACAGGGCAATCAGCCCCAGCATTTT.

The chain joins TRBV7-2 to TRBJ2-1; maybe TRBD2 (6 bases). Germline CDR1 is SGHTA and CDR2 is FQGNSA. V shed 4 bases and J shed 4 bases, with 14 bases lying between them. There are 15 residues in the CDR3. The chain's CDR3 is CASSSGLGSYNEQFF. The CDR3 nucleotides read TGTGCCAGCAGCTCGGGACTCGGTTCATACAATGAGCAGTTCTTC. The full variable domain, in which reference TRBV7-2 and TRBJ2-1 provide the parts outside the CDR3, is GAGVSQSPSNKVTEKGKDVELRCDPISGHTALYWYRQSLGQGLEFLIYFQGNSAPDKSGLPSDRFSAERTGGSVSTLTIQRTQQEDSAVYLCASSSGLGSYNEQFFGPGTRLTVL.

This clone was detected once. The V call is TRBV7-2, the J call TRBJ1-5; D is uncertain. This CDR3 region has 16 residues. Germline V CDR1 and CDR2: SGHTA, FQGNSA. Trimming removed 5 bases at V and 2 bases at J, with 16 bases between. In nucleotides, the CDR3 is TGTGCCAGCAGCACGTTGGGAGGACGGGGCAATCAGCCCCAGCATTTT. Amino acids: CASSTLGGRGNQPQHF.

The CDR3 bases are TGTGCCAGTAGTATTCGACAGGGTGAAACCGGGGAGCTGTTTTTT. Translated, it gives CASSIRQGETGELFF. This chain links TRBV19 with TRBJ2-2; 7 bases match TRBD1. Trimming at V came to 3 bases and at J to 5 bases, leaving 6 bases not matched to a gene. The CDR3 spans 15 residues. Germline CDR1 is LNHDA and CDR2 is SQIVND (reference sequence).

This chain links TRBV5-4 with TRBJ1-3, with D unresolved. Germline V gene lookup returns CDR1 SGHNT and CDR2 YYREEE (reference sequence). This CDR3 comprises 14 residues. V was clipped by 5 bases and J by 2 bases, with 11 bases between them. The CDR3 loop is CASSILNTGNTIYF. The CDR3 DNA reads as TGTGCCAGCAGTATACTAAACACTGGAAACACCATATATTTT.

The chain employs TRBV2 and TRBJ2-5; 10 bases are a match to TRBD2. The CDR3 extends over 15 amino acids. Looked up from germline, CDR1 is SNHLY and CDR2 is FYNNEI. J gave up 7 bases and V 3 bases, and 8 bases lay outside the gene matches. CDR3 sequence (DNA): TGTGCCAGCAGTGACCGTACTAGCGGGGCGGGGACCCAGTACTTC. Translation: CASSDRTSGAGTQYF.